These 14 T cell receptor beta chains were all obtained from the same sample, sequenced in a study of blood T cell repertoires in COVID-19. The table came from immunoSEQ multiplex PCR; TCRdb's copy has only in-frame clones and leaves some out. The repertoire holds fewer than 350,000 clones, with approximately 83% as singletons. Sequenced sample: peripheral blood. These receptor sequences come from a woman in her twenties or thirties who had recovered from COVID-19.

The CDR3 protein is CASSLEGAQETQYF. In DNA, the CDR3 is TGTGCCAGCAGTTTGGAAGGGGCCCAAGAGACCCAGTACTTC. The chain links TRBV27 to TRBJ2-5; TRBD1 might be the D (5 bases). CDR3 length: 14 amino acids. V dropped 3 bases and J dropped 1 base, with 9 bases sitting between them. The germline CDR1 and CDR2 sequences are MNHEY and SMNVEV (reference sequence).

The V and J genes are TRBV7-9 and TRBJ2-1; the match to TRBD2 covers 11 bases. The CDR3 sequence is 14 residues long. Germline assignment: CDR1 SEHNR and CDR2 FQNEAQ (reference sequence). Unmatched junction bases numbered 3, after V lost 5 bases and J lost 6 bases. CDR3: CASSRGTSGNEQFF. CDR3 nucleotides: TGTGCCAGCAGCAGAGGGACTAGCGGCAATGAGCAGTTCTTC. Full variable domain (outside the CDR3, taken from reference TRBV7-9 and TRBJ2-1): DTGVSQNPRHKITKRGQNVTFRCDPISEHNRLYWYRQTLGQGPEFLTYFQNEAQLEKSRLLSDRFSAERPKGSFSTLEIQRTEQGDSAMYLCASSRGTSGNEQFFGPGTRLTVL.

The rearrangement joins TRBV7-9 to TRBJ2-1; unclear D gene. V shed 1 base and J shed 8 bases, with 12 bases lying between them. CDR3 length: 14 residues. Germline V lookup: CDR1 SEHNR, CDR2 FQNEAQ (reference sequence). The CDR3 spells CASSLVLSPDEQFF. The CDR3, as DNA: TGTGCCAGCAGCTTAGTATTGAGCCCCGATGAGCAGTTCTTC.

This chain uses TRBV15 with TRBJ2-2; possibly TRBD1 for D (6 bases). The germline V gene has CDR1 LNHNV and CDR2 YYDKDF (reference sequence). This CDR3 region has 16 residues. V lost 0 bases and J 0 bases, leaving 8 bases between the germline ends. The CDR3 is CATSRDTGPNTGELFF. The DNA for the CDR3 is TGTGCCACCAGCAGAGATACAGGGCCGAACACCGGGGAGCTGTTTTTT.

The chain recombines TRBV11-2 with TRBJ2-7; 12 nucleotides match TRBD2. The CDR3 loop spans 17 amino acids. V lost 0 bases, J lost 2 bases, and 5 bases stayed unmatched. Germline assignment: CDR1 SGHAT and CDR2 FQNNGV. CDR3 DNA: TGTGCCAGCAGCTTAGATGCACGGACTAGCGGGACCTACGAGCAGTACTTC. It encodes CASSLDARTSGTYEQYF.

This rearrangement joins TRBV6-5 to TRBJ2-1, with 10 positions matching TRBD2. The CDR3 loop spans 15 amino acids. The V gene's germline CDR1 is MNHEY and CDR2 SVGAGI. After removal of 5 bases from V and 3 bases from J, the junction contained 4 bases not matched to a gene. CDR3 DNA: TGTGCCAGCAGTCGGACTAGCGGATACTACAATGAGCAGTTCTTC. Its protein is CASSRTSGYYNEQFF.

V usage is TRBV19 and J usage is TRBJ2-4; D perhaps matches TRBD2 (6 bases). Per germline, CDR1 LNHDA and CDR2 SQIVND (reference sequence). The CDR3 has 11 residues. This chain's CDR3 is CPRGNGNIQYF. The CDR3 coding sequence is TGTCCTCGGGGGAATGGCAACATTCAGTACTTC.

The chain employs TRBV5-1 and TRBJ2-1, with 9 bases that match TRBD1. The ends lost 2 bases at V and 4 bases at J; junction bases unmatched: 13. This CDR3 region has 18 residues. Germline lookup yields CDR1 SGHRS and CDR2 YFSETQ. CDR3 residues: CASSFTGGQILQYNEQFF. CDR3 coding DNA: TGCGCCAGCAGCTTCACAGGGGGCCAAATCTTGCAGTACAATGAGCAGTTCTTC.

The rearrangement links TRBV6-5 to TRBJ1-2, with 9 positions matching TRBD1. Germline trimming cut 2 bases from V and 3 bases from J; bases unmatched to any gene: 7. The CDR3 spans 16 residues. Per germline, CDR1 MNHEY and CDR2 SVGAGI. The CDR3 loop reads CASSYQGTGPYYGYTF. CDR3 in DNA: TGTGCCAGCAGTTACCAAGGGACAGGGCCTTACTATGGCTACACCTTC.

The V and J genes are TRBV11-3 and TRBJ2-1; 7 bases align to TRBD1. This CDR3 is 14 amino acids long. The trim removed 5 bases at V and 2 bases at J, leaving 3 bases unmatched. Germline CDR1 SGHNT, CDR2 YENEEA. CDR3 sequence: CASSQGDAYNEQFF. The DNA for the CDR3 is TGTGCCAGCAGCCAGGGGGACGCCTACAATGAGCAGTTCTTC.

The chain is built from TRBV28 and TRBJ1-5, with 9 bases that match TRBD1. The CDR3 spans 15 residues. The V gene's germline CDR1 is MDHEN and CDR2 SYDVKM. V shed 6 bases and J 7 bases; nucleotides not matched to a gene: 10. CDR3 loop: CASRGGQGQGQPQHF. The DNA of the CDR3 is TGTGCCAGCAGGGGGGGACAGGGACAAGGGCAGCCCCAGCATTTT. The full variable domain, completed using reference TRBV28 and TRBJ1-5, is DVKVTQSSRYLVKRTGEKVFLECVQDMDHENMFWYRQDPGLGLRLIYFSYDVKMKEKGDIPEGYSVSREKKERFSLILESASTNQTSMYLCASRGGQGQGQPQHFGDGTRLSIL.

The CDR3 reads CASRGTNRNEQFF. The CDR3, as DNA: TGTGCCAGCAGGGGGACTAATAGGAATGAGCAGTTCTTC. The chain has TRBV6-5 and TRBJ2-1; 7 positions match TRBD2. Germline loops: CDR1 MNHEY, CDR2 SVGAGI. V was pared by 6 bases and J by 7 bases, with 6 bases of the junction left unmatched. This CDR3 region has 13 residues.

The V and J genes are TRBV13 and TRBJ2-5; D might be TRBD1 (7 bases). Germline V gene sequence: CDR1 PRHDT, CDR2 FYEKMQ (reference sequence). With 0 bases removed from V and 4 bases from J, the gap between germline ends came to 15 bases. This CDR3 contains 16 residues. The CDR3 region is CASSLGEGATPETQYF. DNA for the CDR3: TGTGCCAGCAGCTTAGGGGAGGGGGCGACCCCAGAGACCCAGTACTTC.

The chain employs TRBV6-6 and TRBJ1-6; D unclear. Trimming shortened V by 2 bases and J by 9 bases, and 8 bases separated the two germline ends. CDR3 size: 13 residues. Germline V lookup: CDR1 MNHNY, CDR2 SVGAGI (reference sequence). CDR3 nucleotides: TGTGCCAGCAGTTACGCGACATCTTCACCCCTCCACTTT. Translated, it gives CASSYATSSPLHF.